Below are 32 T cell receptor delta chains sequenced from a single sample in a study of Vδ1+ human thymocytes. Points from the study as a whole: Thymic TRG and TRD repertoires appeared highly polyclonal.

Sequences come from RNA converted to cDNA by reverse transcription. The CDR3 regions were amplified by multiplex PCR from V-gene primers to a constant-region primer. TCRdb fed the multiplex PCR reads to CATT. The data hold roughly 56,000 delta-chain clones, with over 12% observed a single time. No cognate antigen is known for these TCRs. The specimen was Vdelta1+ gamma-delta thymocytes from the thymus. This sample's subset: FACS-sorted CD3+ TCRalphabeta- TCRVdelta1+ TCRVdelta2- thymocytes. Receptors were obtained from a girl under two years old who had congenital heart surgery.

This clone was counted once. V is TRDV1 and J is TRDJ1; 9 nucleotides agree with TRDD3. V shed 1 base and J 0 bases; nucleotides not matched to a gene: 21. The length of the CDR3 is 22 residues. Germline CDR1 reads TSWWSYY; CDR2 reads QGS. CDR3: CALGEPLGGGLSGGSYTDKLIF. CDR3 DNA: TGTGCTCTTGGGGAACCTCTTGGCGGTGGTCTGTCTGGGGGATCCTACACCGATAAACTCATCTTT.

The gene calls are TRDV1 and TRDJ1; a weak D match, TRDD3 (6 bases). CDR1 is TSWWSYY, CDR2 QGS, per germline. Trimming removed 5 bases at V and 0 bases at J, with 28 bases between. CDR3 length: 20 amino acids. CDR3 residues: CALGNLTPEGIQGYTDKLIF. For the CDR3, the DNA is TGTGCTCTTGGGAACCTAACCCCTGAGGGGATCCAGGGGTACACCGATAAACTCATCTTT.

Of note for this clone: Distinct nucleotide sequences in the sample also encode this CDR3. This chain connects TRDV2 to TRDJ1; D gene unclear. CDR3 length equals 15 residues. V was shortened by 5 bases and J by 0 bases, with 15 bases between the two germline ends. Germline V gene data show CDR1 as GEAIGNYY and CDR2 as EKD. The CDR3 DNA is TGTGCCTGTGTTGGGCTTACTGTTTACACCGATAAACTCATCTTT. It yields the protein CACVGLTVYTDKLIF.

The chain has TRDV1 and TRDJ1; 7 bases are shared with TRDD3. The CDR3 runs 16 residues. J lost 0 bases, V lost 4 bases, and 8 bases had no gene match. Germline CDR1 TSWWSYY, CDR2 QGS. In nucleotides, the CDR3 is TGTGCTCTTGGGGTTCTGGGGGCCGAGTACACCGATAAACTCATCTTT. Its translation is CALGVLGAEYTDKLIF.

V usage is TRDV1 and J usage is TRDJ1; 9 bases align to TRDD3. There are 23 residues in the CDR3. The junction had 29 bases not matched to a gene; V was cut back by 5 bases and J by 1 base. The germline gives CDR1 TSWWSYY, CDR2 QGS. This chain's CDR3 is CALGRGGYRKSRTGGDITDKLIF. The CDR3 nucleotides read TGTGCTCTTGGGAGGGGTGGATATAGAAAGTCCCGTACTGGGGGAGACATCACCGATAAACTCATCTTT.

This clone has more than one count but fewer than ten. V and J are TRDV1 and TRDJ2; TRDD3 matches 13 bases. The germline V gene encodes CDR1 TSWWSYY and CDR2 QGS. The V segment lost 4 bases and the J segment 4 bases; nucleotides outside the gene matches: 12. The CDR3 is 19 residues long. CDR3 sequence reads: CALGGLSGTGGYATAQLFF. The DNA of the CDR3 is TGTGCTCTTGGGGGACTATCTGGAACTGGGGGATACGCGACAGCACAACTCTTCTTT.

Only one count was recorded for this clone. The V call is TRDV1, the J call TRDJ1, with D tentatively TRDD2 or TRDD3 (7 bases each). V shed 1 base and J shed 3 bases, with 30 bases lying between them. The CDR3 is made up of 21 amino acids. Germline V gene data show CDR1 as TSWWSYY and CDR2 as QGS. For the CDR3, the DNA is TGTGCTCTTGGGGAACCCTCCTTCCTCCACAATACTGGGGAATCGTCCGATAAACTCATCTTT. Its translation is CALGEPSFLHNTGESSDKLIF.

This clone was picked up a small number of times. The chain joins TRDV1 to TRDJ1, with 8 bases that match TRDD3. V trimming: 0 bases; J trimming: 0 bases; junction bases outside the gene matches: 33. This CDR3 is built from 26 residues. Germline CDR1 TSWWSYY, CDR2 QGS. CDR3 nucleotides: TGTGCTCTTGGGGAACTAGGAAGCAGCGTGTCCCCCGCGAGGGATACGGGCGTATCTTACACCGATAAACTCATCTTT. Its translation: CALGELGSSVSPARDTGVSYTDKLIF.

The sample holds a few counts of this clone. The chain uses TRDV1 and TRDJ1, with D tentatively TRDD3 (5 bases). Trimming left V 3 bases short and J 0 bases short, with 26 bases between. In germline, CDR1 is TSWWSYY, CDR2 QGS. CDR3 length: 20 residues. The CDR3 DNA reads TGTGCTCTTGGGGATACCCGATATTCAGGGGGCACTCCGTACACCGATAAACTCATCTTT. As protein: CALGDTRYSGGTPYTDKLIF.

This clone was observed a handful of times. The chain couples TRDV1 to TRDJ1; D possibly uses TRDD2 or TRDD3 (9 bases each). CDR3 length: 19 amino acids. Trimming cost V 5 bases and J 6 bases, with 31 bases left between them. Looked up from germline, CDR1 is TSWWSYY and CDR2 is QGS. DNA of the CDR3: TGTGCTCTTGGGTCCCCTTCCTACACCCGTACTGGGGGACACTATAAACTCATCTTT. Its protein is CALGSPSYTRTGGHYKLIF.

The chain uses TRDV1 and TRDJ1, with TRDD3 identical over 9 bases. V lost 1 base to trimming and J lost 2 bases; unmatched junction nucleotides: 11. Germline V gene lookup returns CDR1 TSWWSYY and CDR2 QGS. The CDR3 runs 18 residues. This CDR3 reads CALGEHVIWGMGTDKLIF. The CDR3 DNA reads TGTGCTCTTGGGGAACACGTCATCTGGGGGATGGGGACCGATAAACTCATCTTT.

The genes are TRDV1 and TRDJ1; 11 nucleotides align to TRDD3. Per germline, CDR1 TSWWSYY and CDR2 QGS. The CDR3 is 19 amino acids. The junction had 13 bases not matched to a gene; V was cut back by 4 bases and J by 0 bases. The CDR3 sequence is CALGARTSWGIRYTDKLIF. CDR3 coding DNA: TGTGCTCTTGGGGCCAGGACGTCGTGGGGGATACGTTACACCGATAAACTCATCTTT.

The genes are TRDV1 and TRDJ1, with 9 bases that match TRDD3. Germline V gene lookup returns CDR1 TSWWSYY and CDR2 QGS. This CDR3 region has 28 residues. The V and J ends lost 0 bases and 0 bases, in that order; junction bases with no gene match: 38. The CDR3 DNA reads as TGTGCTCTTGGGGAACTAGTACCACTACGACTACCTGGGGGATTCAAAGCCACGAGCCGATGGTACACCGATAAACTCATCTTT. It yields the protein CALGELVPLRLPGGFKATSRWYTDKLIF.

The chain joins TRDV1 to TRDJ1; either TRDD2 or TRDD3 may fit D (7 bases each). Per germline, CDR1 TSWWSYY and CDR2 QGS. V was trimmed by 2 bases and J by 2 bases, leaving 42 bases between them. This CDR3 is 25 amino acids long. The CDR3 nucleotides are TGTGCTCTTGGGGAAGCGAGCGGCCCAGACCCTTCCTTTATACTGGGGAGGTGCAAAACCGATAAACTCATCTTT. Amino acids: CALGEASGPDPSFILGRCKTDKLIF.

The chain uses TRDV1 and TRDJ1; weak D call: TRDD2 (6 bases). The germline V gene encodes CDR1 TSWWSYY and CDR2 QGS. The V end was cut by 3 bases, the J end by 0 bases, with 38 bases between. The CDR3 covers 24 residues. The CDR3 coding sequence is TGTGCTCTTGGGGAGCACGATGTCCTACTTGGGTGGGTGGCCCCGAGCCCGTACACCGATAAACTCATCTTT. Protein: CALGEHDVLLGWVAPSPYTDKLIF.

The chain joins TRDV1 to TRDJ1; TRDD3 matches 7 bases. Germline V gene lookup returns CDR1 TSWWSYY and CDR2 QGS. The CDR3 runs to 15 residues. V shed 5 bases and J 4 bases; nucleotides not matched to a gene: 10. The CDR3 here is CALGKPGGGNDKLIF. CDR3 DNA sequence: TGTGCTCTTGGGAAACCGGGTGGGGGAAACGATAAACTCATCTTT.

For this clone: This specimen includes other DNA sequences encoding the same CDR3. This chain connects TRDV1 to TRDJ1; unclear D gene. V was clipped by 3 bases and J by 0 bases, with 2 bases between them. The germline V gene encodes CDR1 TSWWSYY and CDR2 QGS. CDR3 length: 12 residues. The CDR3 loop is CALGENTDKLIF. As DNA, the CDR3 is TGTGCTCTTGGGGAGAACACCGATAAACTCATCTTT.

The chain recombines TRDV1 with TRDJ1; 12 positions agree with TRDD3. The CDR3 contains 23 residues. The J segment lost 8 bases and the V segment lost 0 bases, leaving 28 bases of the junction unmatched. CDR1 TSWWSYY and CDR2 QGS come from the germline V gene. The chain's CDR3 is CALGELFPRRLGDTITPLVKLIF. The CDR3 region has the DNA TGTGCTCTTGGGGAACTTTTCCCCCGAAGACTGGGGGATACAATTACACCCTTAGTAAAACTCATCTTT.

This clone was detected only a few times. V is TRDV1 and J is TRDJ1; 9 nucleotides line up with TRDD3. J lost 1 base, V lost 1 base, and 7 bases had no gene match. This CDR3 has 17 amino acids. Germline V gene sequence: CDR1 TSWWSYY, CDR2 QGS. The CDR3 here is CALGEPVLGDLTDKLIF. The CDR3 nucleotides are TGTGCTCTTGGGGAACCGGTACTGGGGGACCTCACCGATAAACTCATCTTT.

The V call is TRDV2, the J call TRDJ1; weak D call: TRDD2 (6 bases). Trimming cost V 5 bases and J 3 bases, with 27 bases left between them. Looked up from germline, CDR1 is GEAIGNYY and CDR2 is EKD. The CDR3 extends over 18 amino acids. The CDR3, as DNA: TGTGCCTGTGTTTCGTCCTTCCCGGTTTCGTTGGACTCCGATAAACTCATCTTT. It encodes CACVSSFPVSLDSDKLIF.

This clone occurred a few times. The chain links TRDV1 to TRDJ1, with 8 bases identical to TRDD3. The germline gives CDR1 TSWWSYY, CDR2 QGS. This CDR3 spans 19 amino acids. V shed 2 bases, J shed 6 bases, and the junction held 20 bases outside the gene matches. For the CDR3, the DNA is TGTGCTCTTGGGGAAGAGGGACGAATTCCCCAACTGGGGGGTTATAAACTCATCTTT. Translation gives CALGEEGRIPQLGGYKLIF.

There are a few counts of this clone. The chain joins TRDV1 to TRDJ1; TRDD3 might be the D (6 bases). V was clipped by 5 bases and J by 4 bases, with 38 bases between them. The CDR3 spans 22 residues. CDR1 and CDR2 (germline): TSWWSYY, QGS. In DNA form, the CDR3 reads TGTGCTCTTGGGAAAGGCCAACGGTACTTCACACCGCGGTCCGGGGGAATCGATAAACTCATCTTT. Its translation is CALGKGQRYFTPRSGGIDKLIF.

This clone turned up a few times. This chain links TRDV1 with TRDJ1; 9 bases fit TRDD3. The junction had 15 bases not matched to a gene; V was cut back by 7 bases and J by 0 bases. The germline gives CDR1 TSWWSYY, CDR2 QGS. The CDR3 extends over 18 amino acids. In DNA, the CDR3 is TGTGCTCTTGCTGCTGGGGGATCCCTCTGGCCTTACACCGATAAACTCATCTTT. Its translation: CALAAGGSLWPYTDKLIF.

The chain is built from TRDV1 and TRDJ1; 10 bases align to TRDD3. The V segment lost 4 bases and the J segment 0 bases; nucleotides outside the gene matches: 17. CDR3 size: 20 residues. Germline lookup yields CDR1 TSWWSYY and CDR2 QGS. The CDR3 protein is CALGGRLLPTGGSYTDKLIF. For the CDR3, the DNA is TGTGCTCTTGGGGGACGCCTCTTGCCGACTGGGGGATCGTACACCGATAAACTCATCTTT.

This clone was seen a handful of times. V is TRDV1 and J is TRDJ1; D perhaps matches TRDD3 (6 bases). Between the trimmed V and J ends, which lost 0 bases and 8 bases, there was a span of 19 bases. The CDR3 spans 16 residues. Germline V CDR1 and CDR2: TSWWSYY, QGS. The CDR3: CALGELPLEDTRKLIF. The CDR3 bases are TGTGCTCTTGGGGAACTGCCTCTGGAGGATACTAGGAAACTCATCTTT.

A few counts support this clone. This chain links TRDV1 with TRDJ2; weak D call: TRDD3 (6 bases). Between the trimmed V and J ends, which lost 3 bases and 3 bases, there was a span of 26 bases. CDR1 is TSWWSYY, CDR2 QGS, per germline. The CDR3 contains 20 residues. The CDR3 DNA reads TGTGCTCTTGGGGATGGGGTTCAGGGATATGTAGAAACCGTGACAGCACAACTCTTCTTT. Encoded protein: CALGDGVQGYVETVTAQLFF.

The chain is built from TRDV1 and TRDJ1; 7 nucleotides align to TRDD3. V gave up 2 bases and J gave up 0 bases; unmatched junction bases: 21. The CDR3 loop spans 21 amino acids. Germline-derived CDR1 and CDR2 are TSWWSYY and QGS. The CDR3 DNA is TGTGCTCTTGGGGAAAATCCAAGTTGGGGGACCATAGGGCCTTACACCGATAAACTCATCTTT. Translating it yields CALGENPSWGTIGPYTDKLIF.

This clone was detected only a few times. One end of the junction is discordant with germline, which a read error may explain. The J gene is TRDJ1, the V gene TRDV1; 9 bases are a match to TRDD3. The CDR3 has 17 residues. Germline assignment: CDR1 TSWWSYY and CDR2 QGS. CDR3 amino acids: CALGNKEGIRYTDKRIF. The CDR3 DNA sequence: TGTGCTCTTGGGAACAAGGAGGGGATACGGTACACCGATAAACGCATCTTT.

This clone was observed a single time. The J gene is TRDJ1, the V gene TRDV1, with TRDD3 identical over 10 bases. Germline values: CDR1 TSWWSYY, CDR2 QGS. The CDR3 loop spans 17 amino acids. V lost 5 bases to trimming and J lost 0 bases; unmatched junction nucleotides: 9. In nucleotides, the CDR3 is TGTGCTCTTGGGTCTTTTTCTGGGGGATATTACACCGATAAACTCATCTTT. Its protein product is CALGSFSGGYYTDKLIF.

V and J are TRDV1 and TRDJ1; 8 positions agree with TRDD3. Looked up from germline, CDR1 is TSWWSYY and CDR2 is QGS. With V trimmed by 4 bases and J by 0 bases, 4 bases remained unmatched. CDR3 size: 15 residues. The CDR3 nucleotides are TGTGCTCTTGGGGTCCTGGGGGAAAACACCGATAAACTCATCTTT. Translated: CALGVLGENTDKLIF.

This clone was found a few times. This sequence joins TRDV1 and TRDJ1; tentative D call: TRDD3 (6 bases). The CDR3 length is 17 residues. Germline V lookup: CDR1 TSWWSYY, CDR2 QGS. V was trimmed by 0 bases and J by 0 bases, leaving 14 bases between them. CDR3: CALGELPWGTYTDKLIF. CDR3 DNA sequence: TGTGCTCTTGGGGAACTACCCTGGGGAACCTACACCGATAAACTCATCTTT.

V and J are TRDV1 and TRDJ1; D is undetermined. V dropped 5 bases and J dropped 7 bases, with 23 bases sitting between them. The germline gives CDR1 TSWWSYY, CDR2 QGS. The CDR3 loop spans 16 amino acids. The CDR3 here is CALGQTPFHGRGKLIF. The CDR3 nucleotides read TGTGCTCTTGGGCAAACCCCATTTCACGGTAGAGGTAAACTCATCTTT.